This T cell receptor (beta chain) was recorded in a study of T cell responses to AZD1222 COVID-19 vaccine (dated by TCRdb to about 2021). Study-wide context: AZD1222 recipients given second doses at about 4 weeks or at about 12 weeks were pooled, since spike-specific TCR depth and breadth were not found to differ between the two schedules. A total of 230 or so trial participants underwent TCR sequencing, of whom 207 received two doses of AZD1222 and around 26 received two doses of the MenACWY control vaccine. Trial participants were enrolled by age into 18-55, 56-69 and 70-plus year subgroups, with approximately 160, 26 and 62 TCR-sequenced participants respectively. Findings and caveats that apply to the study as a whole: Most participants were white British and females outnumbered males, and the authors suggested that clonal diversity may have been underestimated. Conclusions about previously exposed vaccinees are limited, since just six or seven AZD1222 recipients were seropositive for SARS-CoV-2 at baseline. The 56-69-year group was small, and its depth increase did not reach significance, likely because of low power. After two AZD1222 doses, spike-specific TCR breadth and depth were significantly higher than at day 0 and than in MenACWY recipients. Nearly half of unique spike-specific TCRs reportedly recognized epitopes outside regions mutated in the B.1.351 and B.1.1.7 variants. Because no day 14 peak-response samples were available, the repertoires could be characterized only after the peak T cell response. The vaccine-associated CD4 TCRs covered the entire spike protein, and the dominant responses fell in regions 160-218 and 743-854.

Comments on this clone: Its binding antigen is unknown. No much larger clone exists at a distance of one base, and base qualities are not known.

In light of the paper, this sample's time point label describes: baseline before first vaccination. Vaccinee samples were obtained from the UK trials COV001 and COV002, which included a single-blind randomized controlled phase 2/3 trial of AZD1222 (ChAdOx1 nCoV-19) in healthy adults. For TCRbeta chain sequencing, PBMC samples from trial participants were taken at day 0 and at day 28 after the second dose. The CDR3 regions of human TCRbeta chains were subjected to immunosequencing. The original pipeline was this. TCRs in the repertoires were compared against a reference library of SARS-CoV-2-specific TCRs that had been generated with the MIRA antigen-specificity platform. Breadth was defined as the fraction of unique TCRs that were SARS-CoV-2-associated. Depth was defined as the fraction of total T cells that were SARS-CoV-2-associated. Using the MIRA data, each spike-specific TCR was mapped to the spike region that the TCR reacts to and placed in a CD4 or CD8 class. Log10-transformed breadth and depth values were compared by one-way ANOVA with Sidak's multiple comparisons tests. Sourced from immuneACCESS, this table was stored by TCRdb with only in-frame sequences that have V and J called. A share of the clones is absent; for the studies checked, an unresolved V gene accounts for under half, and the remainder has no known explanation. Clone size and the V and J calls come from that table; the DNA yielded D and trimming. The sample table contains 150,000 or so clones; only one count was recorded for 65% to 90% of them. The ten largest make up 20% to 25% of the sample.

The germline V gene yields SGHRS for CDR1 and YFSETQ for CDR2. Trimming removed 2 bases from V and 8 bases from J, leaving 19 bases between the germline ends. Reading from cysteine to phenylalanine, the CDR3 counts 15 amino acids. Only the CDR3 DNA is retained, 45 bases long and in frame from the first base. Here the sequenced sample was peripheral blood, taken on day 0 of AZD1222 vaccination. This receptor was obtained from an adult in good health. The V and J segments used are TRBV5-1 and TRBJ1-1, with the D gene too uncertain to name. The base sequence is TGCGCCAGCAGCTTCGGAGTATCCCTCACCCCCGAAGCTTTCTTT. This translates into CASSFGVSLTPEAFF. With all but the CDR3 taken from the reference TRBV5-1 and TRBJ1-1 genes, the full variable domain is: KAGVTQTPRYLIKTRGQQVTLSCSPISGHRSVSWYQQTPGQGLQFLFEYFSETQRNKGNFPGRFSGRQFSNSRSEMNVSTLELGDSALYLCASSFGVSLTPEAFFGQGTRLTVV.